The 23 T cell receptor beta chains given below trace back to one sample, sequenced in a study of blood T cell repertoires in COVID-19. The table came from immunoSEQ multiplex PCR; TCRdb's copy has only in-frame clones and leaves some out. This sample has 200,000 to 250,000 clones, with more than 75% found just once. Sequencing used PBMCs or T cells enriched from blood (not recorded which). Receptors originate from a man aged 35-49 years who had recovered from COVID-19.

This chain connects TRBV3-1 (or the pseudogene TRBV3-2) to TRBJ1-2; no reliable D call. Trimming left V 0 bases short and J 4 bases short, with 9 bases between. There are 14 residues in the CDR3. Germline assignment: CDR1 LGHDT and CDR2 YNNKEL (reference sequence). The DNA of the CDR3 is TGTGCCAGCAGCCAAGAAAGTACAGCCTATGGCTACACCTTC. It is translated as CASSQESTAYGYTF.

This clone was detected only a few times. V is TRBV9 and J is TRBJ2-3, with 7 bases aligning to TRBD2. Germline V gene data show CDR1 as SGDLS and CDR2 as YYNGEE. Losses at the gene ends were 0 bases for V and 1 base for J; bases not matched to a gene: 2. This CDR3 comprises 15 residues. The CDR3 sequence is CASSVGAGGTDTQYF. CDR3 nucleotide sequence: TGTGCCAGCAGCGTAGGGGCGGGGGGCACAGATACGCAGTATTTT.

The CDR3 nucleotides read TGCGCCAGCAGCCGTAATAGTGGTAACGAGCAGTACTTC. Its translation is CASSRNSGNEQYF. The V and J genes are TRBV4-1 and TRBJ2-7; D ambiguous. CDR3 length: 13 amino acids. The germline gives CDR1 MGHRA, CDR2 YSYEKL. The ends were cut back, 4 bases at V and 5 bases at J, with 12 bases in the middle.

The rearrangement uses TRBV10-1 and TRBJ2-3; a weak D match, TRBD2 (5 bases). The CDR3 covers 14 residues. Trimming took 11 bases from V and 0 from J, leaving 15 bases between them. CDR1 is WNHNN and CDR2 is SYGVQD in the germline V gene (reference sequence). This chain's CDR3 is CAGNKRKSTDTQYF. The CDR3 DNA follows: TGCGCCGGGAATAAGCGGAAAAGCACAGATACGCAGTATTTT.

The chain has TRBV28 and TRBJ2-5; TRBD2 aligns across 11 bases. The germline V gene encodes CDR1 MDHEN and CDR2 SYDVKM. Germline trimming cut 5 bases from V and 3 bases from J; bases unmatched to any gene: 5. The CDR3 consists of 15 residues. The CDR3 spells CASSRGLAGKETQYF. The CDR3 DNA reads TGTGCCAGCAGTCGCGGACTAGCGGGCAAAGAGACCCAGTACTTC.

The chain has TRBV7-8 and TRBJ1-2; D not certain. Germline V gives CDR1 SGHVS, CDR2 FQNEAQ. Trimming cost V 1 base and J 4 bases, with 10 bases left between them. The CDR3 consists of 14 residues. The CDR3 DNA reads TGTGCCAGCAGCTTAGGAACAGTAGGCTATGGCTACACCTTC. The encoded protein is CASSLGTVGYGYTF.

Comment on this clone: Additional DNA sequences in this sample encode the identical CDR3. CDR3 nucleotides: TGTGCCAGCAGTCCGGGGACAGGCAATCAGCCCCAGCATTTT. It specifies CASSPGTGNQPQHF. This rearrangement joins TRBV28 to TRBJ1-5; 7 bases agree with TRBD1. Trimming took 5 bases from V and 2 from J; bases not matched to a gene: 3. The CDR3 is 14 amino acids. Germline CDR1 reads MDHEN; CDR2 reads SYDVKM.

CDR3 region: CASWGGGGETQYF. CDR3 nucleotide sequence: TGTGCCAGCTGGGGGGGCGGTGGGGAGACCCAGTACTTC. The V and J genes are TRBV28 and TRBJ2-5; a possible D gene is TRBD2 (7 bases). The V end was cut by 8 bases, the J end by 5 bases, with 15 bases between. CDR1 and CDR2 (germline): MDHEN, SYDVKM. The CDR3 extends over 13 amino acids.

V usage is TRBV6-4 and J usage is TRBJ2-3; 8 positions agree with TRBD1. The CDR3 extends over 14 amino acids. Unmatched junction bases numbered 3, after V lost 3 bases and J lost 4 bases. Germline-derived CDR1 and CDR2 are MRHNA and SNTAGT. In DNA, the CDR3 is TGTGCCAGCAGTGAAACAGGGGGTCCAGATACGCAGTATTTT. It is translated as CASSETGGPDTQYF.

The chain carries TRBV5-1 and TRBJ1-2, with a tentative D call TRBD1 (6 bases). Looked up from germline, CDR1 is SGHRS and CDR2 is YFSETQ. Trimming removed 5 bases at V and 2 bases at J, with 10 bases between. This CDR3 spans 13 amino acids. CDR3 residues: CASSGQTNYGYTF. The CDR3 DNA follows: TGCGCCAGCAGTGGACAGACAAACTATGGCTACACCTTC.

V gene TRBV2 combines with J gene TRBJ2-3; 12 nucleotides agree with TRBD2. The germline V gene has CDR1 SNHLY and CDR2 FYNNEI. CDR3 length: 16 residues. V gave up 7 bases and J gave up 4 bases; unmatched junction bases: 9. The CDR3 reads CASKTLAGGWADTQYF. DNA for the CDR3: TGTGCCAGCAAGACCCTAGCGGGAGGGTGGGCAGATACGCAGTATTTT.

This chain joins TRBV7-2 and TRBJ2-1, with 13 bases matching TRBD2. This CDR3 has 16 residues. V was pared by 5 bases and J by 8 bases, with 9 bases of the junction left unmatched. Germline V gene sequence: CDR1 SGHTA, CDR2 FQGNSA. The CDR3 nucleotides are TGTGCCAGCAGCCCAACTAGCGGGGGGGCTAATTATGAGCAGTTCTTC. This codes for CASSPTSGGANYEQFF.

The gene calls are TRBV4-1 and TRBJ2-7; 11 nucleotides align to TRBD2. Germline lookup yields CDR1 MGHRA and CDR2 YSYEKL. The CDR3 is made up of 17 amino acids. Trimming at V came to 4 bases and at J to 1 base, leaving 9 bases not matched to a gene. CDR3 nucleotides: TGCGCCAGCAGCCGGGGCGTACGACTAGCGGGATCCTACGAGCAGTACTTC. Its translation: CASSRGVRLAGSYEQYF.

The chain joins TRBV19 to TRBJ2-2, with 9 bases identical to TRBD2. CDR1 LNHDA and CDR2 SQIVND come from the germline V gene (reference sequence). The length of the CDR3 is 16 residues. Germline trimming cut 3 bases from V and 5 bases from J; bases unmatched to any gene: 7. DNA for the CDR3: TGTGCCAGTAGTATGGATAGCGGGAGAGGTACCGGGGAGCTGTTTTTT. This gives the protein CASSMDSGRGTGELFF. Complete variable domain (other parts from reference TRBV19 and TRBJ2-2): DGGITQSPKYLFRKEGQNVTLSCEQNLNHDAMYWYRQDPGQGLRLIYYSQIVNDFQKGDIAEGYSVSREKKESFPLTVTSAQKNPTAFYLCASSMDSGRGTGELFFGEGSRLTVL.

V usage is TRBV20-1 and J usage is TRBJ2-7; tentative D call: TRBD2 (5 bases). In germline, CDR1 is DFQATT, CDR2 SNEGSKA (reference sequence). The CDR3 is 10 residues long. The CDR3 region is CRTRGGEQYF. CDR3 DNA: TGCAGGACGAGAGGAGGCGAGCAGTACTTC.

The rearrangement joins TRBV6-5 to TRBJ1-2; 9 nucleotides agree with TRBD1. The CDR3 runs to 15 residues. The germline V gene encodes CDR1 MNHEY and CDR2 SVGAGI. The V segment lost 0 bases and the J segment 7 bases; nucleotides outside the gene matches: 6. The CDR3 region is CASSYSRGQGGGYTF. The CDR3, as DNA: TGTGCCAGCAGTTACTCGAGGGGACAGGGAGGTGGCTACACCTTC.

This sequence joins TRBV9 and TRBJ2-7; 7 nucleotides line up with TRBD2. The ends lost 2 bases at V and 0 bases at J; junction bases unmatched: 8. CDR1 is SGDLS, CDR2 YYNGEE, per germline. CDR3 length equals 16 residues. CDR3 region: CASSVGGSFGSYEQYF. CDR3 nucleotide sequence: TGTGCCAGCAGCGTCGGCGGGAGTTTTGGCTCCTACGAGCAGTACTTC.

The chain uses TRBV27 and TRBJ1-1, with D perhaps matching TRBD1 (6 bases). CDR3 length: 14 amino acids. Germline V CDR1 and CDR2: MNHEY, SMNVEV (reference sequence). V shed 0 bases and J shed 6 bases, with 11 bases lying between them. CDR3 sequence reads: CASSLSGAPAEAFF. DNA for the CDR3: TGTGCCAGCAGTTTATCGGGGGCCCCCGCTGAAGCTTTCTTT.

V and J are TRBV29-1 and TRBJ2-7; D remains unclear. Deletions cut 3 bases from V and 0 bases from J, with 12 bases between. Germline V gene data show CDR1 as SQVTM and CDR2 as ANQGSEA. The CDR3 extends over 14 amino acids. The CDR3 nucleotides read TGCAGCGTTGACCTTAAAGCCGGCTCCTACGAGCAGTACTTC. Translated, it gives CSVDLKAGSYEQYF.

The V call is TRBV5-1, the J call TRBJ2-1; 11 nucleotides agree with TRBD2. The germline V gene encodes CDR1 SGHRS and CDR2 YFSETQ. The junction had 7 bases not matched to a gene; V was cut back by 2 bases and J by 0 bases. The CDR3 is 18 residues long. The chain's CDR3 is CASSFGLAGGSSYNEQFF. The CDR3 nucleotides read TGCGCCAGCAGCTTTGGACTAGCGGGCGGCAGCTCCTACAATGAGCAGTTCTTC.

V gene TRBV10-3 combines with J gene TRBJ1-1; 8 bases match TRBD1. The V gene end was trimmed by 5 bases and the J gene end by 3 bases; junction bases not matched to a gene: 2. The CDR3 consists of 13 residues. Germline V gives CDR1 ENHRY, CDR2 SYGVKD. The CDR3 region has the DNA TGTGCCATCAGTTTGGACAGGGACACTGAAGCTTTCTTT. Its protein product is CAISLDRDTEAFF.

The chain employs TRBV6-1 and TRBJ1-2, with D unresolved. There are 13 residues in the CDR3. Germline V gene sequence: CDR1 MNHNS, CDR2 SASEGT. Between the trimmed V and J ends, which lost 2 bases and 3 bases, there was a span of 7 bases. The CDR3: CASSELQDYGYTF. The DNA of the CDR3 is TGTGCCAGCAGTGAATTGCAGGACTATGGCTACACCTTC.

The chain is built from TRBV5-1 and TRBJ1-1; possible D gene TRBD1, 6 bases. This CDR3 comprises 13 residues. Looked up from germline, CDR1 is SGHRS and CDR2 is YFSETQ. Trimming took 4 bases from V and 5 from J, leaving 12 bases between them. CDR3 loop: CASSPGVGTEAFF. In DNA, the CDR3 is TGCGCCAGCAGCCCAGGGGTAGGAACTGAAGCTTTCTTT.